The clone carrying this T cell receptor beta chain was picked up a small number of times. Its antigen is unidentified. The data were produced by immunoSEQ multiplex PCR, yet TCRdb's version contains in-frame clones alone and is incomplete. Of 60,000 to 75,000 clones listed, more than 75% are singletons. The sample belongs to a study of OX40 agonist ivuxolimab in advanced cancers. About the study: An anti-OX40 (CD134) antibody with agonistic activity, ivuxolimab, was administered to patients. Ivuxolimab was delivered to patients intravenously every 2 weeks at doses spanning 0.01 to 10 mg/kg. General study results and limits: Relative to CD4+ cells, CD8+ T cells on average had more expanded clones.

Germline assignment: CDR1 MNHEY and CDR2 SVGAGI. This CDR3 is built from 12 residues. Trimming removed 5 bases at V and 3 bases at J, with 7 bases between. Any history of autoimmune disease or systemic immunosuppression disqualified patients. The starting material was CD4+ or CD8+ T cells sorted from blood, obtained in a trial of the OX40 agonist ivuxolimab. The chain employs TRBV6-5 and TRBJ1-2; a weak D match, TRBD1 (5 bases). This clonotype was sampled from an adult with an advanced solid tumor such as melanoma, head and neck, liver or kidney cancer. The CDR3 protein is CASSAGYYGYTF. CDR3 DNA sequence: TGTGCCAGCAGTGCAGGGTACTATGGCTACACCTTC.